These 28 T cell receptor beta chains originate from one sample sequenced in a study of cytomegalovirus exposure and HLA in healthy donors (dated 2017 in TCRdb). Libraries came from the immunoSEQ multiplex PCR assay. The multiplex PCR relied on a mix of 60 forward primers for TCR Vbeta segments and 13 reverse primers for TCR Jbeta segments. What TCRdb holds here is the immuneACCESS table cut down to in-frame rearrangements. Part of the clones is not present; checked against another copy, under half of the missing clones reflect an unresolved V gene, and the others are unexplained. Recorded for this sample are some 150,000 clones; approximately 81% of them occurred a single time. The leading ten clones occupy more than 2% of the sample. Sequencing was performed on PBMCs. The receptors originated from a woman under 30 in good health and CMV-seronegative.

This chain joins TRBV9 and TRBJ2-1, with 7 bases matching TRBD2. Trimming at V came to 3 bases and at J to 4 bases, leaving 1 base not matched to a gene. In germline, CDR1 is SGDLS, CDR2 YYNGEE. The CDR3 consists of 13 residues. CDR3 sequence: CASSASGYNEQFF. CDR3 nucleotides: TGTGCCAGCAGCGCTAGCGGATACAATGAGCAGTTCTTC.

The chain joins TRBV7-2 to TRBJ2-5, with 12 nucleotides matching TRBD2. CDR1 and CDR2 (germline): SGHTA, FQGNSA. The CDR3 has 16 amino acids. The ends lost 5 bases at V and 6 bases at J; junction bases unmatched: 10. CDR3 loop: CASSATSGGKEKTQYF. The CDR3 DNA sequence: TGTGCCAGCAGCGCGACTAGCGGGGGAAAGGAGAAGACCCAGTACTTC.

The chain uses TRBV9 and TRBJ2-1; 8 nucleotides match TRBD2. Germline CDR1 SGDLS, CDR2 YYNGEE. The CDR3 has 16 residues. V was pared by 0 bases and J by 7 bases, with 9 bases of the junction left unmatched. This CDR3 reads CASSVDPGGVVNEQFF. CDR3 bases: TGTGCCAGCAGCGTAGACCCGGGAGGGGTTGTGAATGAGCAGTTCTTC.

The V and J genes are TRBV7-2 and TRBJ2-2, with 15 bases identical to TRBD2. The germline CDR1 and CDR2 sequences are SGHTA and FQGNSA. This CDR3 spans 17 amino acids. The J segment lost 4 bases and the V segment lost 5 bases, leaving 5 bases of the junction unmatched. For the CDR3, the DNA is TGTGCCAGCAGCGTAGGACTAGCGGGAGGGAGCACCGGGGAGCTGTTTTTT. It yields the protein CASSVGLAGGSTGELFF.

The chain joins TRBV9 to TRBJ2-5, with D perhaps TRBD2 (7 bases). This CDR3 has 17 amino acids. Germline V CDR1 and CDR2: SGDLS, YYNGEE. Between the trimmed V and J ends, which lost 0 bases and 5 bases, there was a span of 20 bases. The CDR3 sequence is CASSVGFRGAGGETQYF. The CDR3 DNA reads as TGTGCCAGCAGCGTAGGTTTCCGGGGGGCCGGCGGGGAGACCCAGTACTTC.

V and J are TRBV7-9 and TRBJ2-5; possibly TRBD2 for D (5 bases). The CDR3 spans 17 residues. Germline CDR1 and CDR2: SEHNR and FQNEAQ (reference sequence). The ends were cut back, 1 base at V and 2 bases at J, with 17 bases in the middle. The CDR3 protein is CASSLGSSGTGQETQYF. For the CDR3, the DNA is TGTGCCAGCAGCTTAGGGTCGTCGGGTACGGGACAAGAGACCCAGTACTTC. The whole variable domain, filled in from reference TRBV7-9 and TRBJ2-5, reads DTGVSQNPRHKITKRGQNVTFRCDPISEHNRLYWYRQTLGQGPEFLTYFQNEAQLEKSRLLSDRFSAERPKGSFSTLEIQRTEQGDSAMYLCASSLGSSGTGQETQYFGPGTRLLVL.

This chain connects TRBV18 to TRBJ2-3; 8 positions match TRBD2. The CDR3 contains 15 residues. Per germline, CDR1 KGHSH and CDR2 LQKENI. V was pared by 2 bases and J by 4 bases, with 5 bases of the junction left unmatched. Here the CDR3 DNA reads TGTGCCAGCTCACCAACAGCGGGAGCGGCAGATACGCAGTATTTT. It specifies CASSPTAGAADTQYF. Drawing the rest from reference TRBV18 and TRBJ2-3, the complete variable domain is NAGVMQNPRHLVRRRGQEARLRCSPMKGHSHVYWYRQLPEEGLKFMVYLQKENIIDESGMPKERFSAEFPKEGPSILRIQQVVRGDSAAYFCASSPTAGAADTQYFGPGTRLTVL.

This sequence joins TRBV6-4 and TRBJ2-1; a weak D match, TRBD1 (5 bases). Deletions cut 6 bases from V and 5 bases from J, with 14 bases between. Germline values: CDR1 MRHNA, CDR2 SNTAGT. The CDR3 covers 14 residues. CDR3 in amino acids: CASSQRGDNNEQFF. The CDR3 DNA follows: TGTGCCAGCAGCCAAAGGGGCGACAACAATGAGCAGTTCTTC.

This chain links TRBV9 with TRBJ2-5, with a weak D call TRBD1 (5 bases). Germline assignment: CDR1 SGDLS and CDR2 YYNGEE. The V gene lost 0 bases and the J gene lost 5 bases, with 14 bases spanning the gap. The CDR3 loop spans 15 amino acids. The CDR3 sequence is CASSVEETDRETQYF. The CDR3 DNA follows: TGTGCCAGCAGCGTAGAGGAGACAGATAGGGAGACCCAGTACTTC.

The chain uses TRBV4-2 and TRBJ1-4; no definite D call. Trimming shortened V by 5 bases and J by 10 bases, and 11 bases separated the two germline ends. CDR1 is LGHNA and CDR2 is YNFKEQ in the germline V gene. The length of the CDR3 is 12 residues. CDR3: CASSSEAVKLFF. CDR3 in DNA: TGTGCCAGCAGCTCGGAAGCGGTAAAACTGTTTTTT.

This chain joins TRBV5-4 and TRBJ2-6, with TRBD1 identical over 9 bases. This CDR3 region has 18 residues. CDR1 SGHNT and CDR2 YYREEE come from the germline V gene (reference sequence). V dropped 4 bases and J dropped 2; count of bases not matched to a gene: 10. CDR3 amino acids: CASSRPQGQGTGANVLTF. CDR3 DNA sequence: TGTGCCAGCAGCCGCCCCCAGGGACAGGGTACTGGGGCCAACGTCCTGACTTTC.

The chain recombines TRBV28 with TRBJ2-7; TRBD2 is a possible D gene (6 bases). The germline gives CDR1 MDHEN, CDR2 SYDVKM. V gave up 3 bases and J gave up 4 bases, with 16 bases separating them. The CDR3 covers 15 residues. CDR3 sequence reads: CASSLGGGADYEQYF. The CDR3 nucleotides read TGTGCCAGCAGTTTGGGAGGCGGGGCGGATTACGAGCAGTACTTC.

Only one count was recorded for this clone. The gene calls are TRBV29-1 and TRBJ2-5; D is unresolved. Gene TRBJ2-7 matches the end of the DNA better, so the J call may be wrong. CDR1 and CDR2 from the germline V gene are SQVTM and ANQGSEA. This CDR3 region has 13 residues. CDR3 nucleotide sequence: TGCAGCGTTGAAGACCTTTCCTCCTACGAGCAGTACTTC. This codes for CSVEDLSSYEQYF.

The V and J genes are TRBV5-4 and TRBJ2-7, with a tentative D call TRBD1 (6 bases). The V end lost 0 bases, the J end lost 3 bases, and 13 bases lay between the germline ends. From germline, CDR1 is SGHNT and CDR2 YYREEE (reference sequence). The CDR3 totals 15 residues. The CDR3 DNA reads as TGTGCCAGCAGCTTGGAGGGGACACACTTCTACGAGCAGTACTTC. Protein: CASSLEGTHFYEQYF.

The chain links TRBV30 to TRBJ1-1; a possible D gene is TRBD1 (6 bases). The CDR3 has 9 amino acids. Germline lookup yields CDR1 GTSNPN and CDR2 SVGIG (reference sequence). The CDR3 here is CAGGPEAFF. The CDR3 DNA follows: TGTGCGGGGGGGCCTGAAGCTTTCTTT.

This clone was detected a few times. The CDR3 nucleotides read TGCGCCACTACGATTCTACAGGGGGTTGCTGAAGCTTTCTTT. The encoded protein is CATTILQGVAEAFF. V gene TRBV4-1 combines with J gene TRBJ1-1, with TRBD1 matching over 8 bases. The CDR3 length is 14 residues. CDR1 is MGHRA and CDR2 is YSYEKL in the germline V gene. After removal of 10 bases from V and 6 bases from J, the junction contained 13 bases not matched to a gene.

The chain carries TRBV30 and TRBJ2-7; D remains unclear. Germline CDR1 reads GTSNPN; CDR2 reads SVGIG (reference sequence). This CDR3 is 13 amino acids long. The V end was cut by 1 base, the J end by 7 bases, with 14 bases between. The CDR3: CAWSARSIKEQYF. CDR3 in DNA: TGTGCCTGGAGTGCCAGGTCTATTAAAGAGCAGTACTTC. The whole variable domain, filled in from reference TRBV30 and TRBJ2-7, reads SQTIHQWPATLVQPVGSPLSLECTVEGTSNPNLYWYRQAAGRGLQLLFYSVGIGQISSEVPQNLSASRPQDRQFILSSKKLLLSDSGFYLCAWSARSIKEQYFGPGTRLTVT.

The chain carries TRBV12-5 and TRBJ1-2; 10 bases are shared with TRBD1. CDR1 is LGHNT, CDR2 FRNRAP, per germline. The CDR3 sequence is 15 residues long. The V and J ends lost 3 bases and 7 bases, in that order; junction bases with no gene match: 8. CDR3 protein: CASGLTGTGVGGYTF. The DNA of the CDR3 is TGTGCTAGTGGTTTAACCGGGACAGGGGTTGGTGGCTACACCTTC.

This clone showed up just once. The chain employs TRBV5-5 and TRBJ2-2, with D perhaps TRBD1 (5 bases). The CDR3 runs to 16 residues. Germline V lookup: CDR1 SGHKS, CDR2 YYEKEE (reference sequence). Between the trimmed V and J ends, which lost 1 base and 1 base, there was a span of 11 bases. CDR3 residues: CASSLYGHLNTGELFF. CDR3 bases: TGTGCCAGCAGCTTGTATGGACACCTGAACACCGGGGAGCTGTTTTTT.

The CDR3 loop is CASSQDLDRTYEQYF. Written as DNA, the CDR3 is TGTGCCAGCAGCCAAGATTTGGACAGAACCTACGAGCAGTACTTC. V gene TRBV14 combines with J gene TRBJ2-7, with D perhaps matching TRBD1 (6 bases). Germline V gene lookup returns CDR1 SGHDN and CDR2 FVKESK. V was shortened by 0 bases and J by 2 bases, with 11 bases between the two germline ends. The CDR3 loop spans 15 amino acids.

The J gene is TRBJ2-5, the V gene TRBV7-8, with 8 bases matching TRBD1. J was trimmed by 5 bases and V by 5 bases; bases with no gene match: 4. The V gene's germline CDR1 is SGHVS and CDR2 FQNEAQ. The length of the CDR3 is 13 residues. For the CDR3, the DNA is TGTGCCAGCAGCACCAGGGGGCGGGAGACCCAGTACTTC. Its translation is CASSTRGRETQYF.

The chain joins TRBV5-1 to TRBJ2-5; 8 bases are a match to TRBD1. The CDR3 has 15 amino acids. The V segment lost 3 bases and the J segment 4 bases; nucleotides outside the gene matches: 8. Germline CDR1 and CDR2: SGHRS and YFSETQ. CDR3 nucleotides: TGCGCCAGCAGCTGGGCAGGGGGCGCTTCAGAGACCCAGTACTTC. This translates into CASSWAGGASETQYF. The full variable domain, completed using reference TRBV5-1 and TRBJ2-5, is KAGVTQTPRYLIKTRGQQVTLSCSPISGHRSVSWYQQTPGQGLQFLFEYFSETQRNKGNFPGRFSGRQFSNSRSEMNVSTLELGDSALYLCASSWAGGASETQYFGPGTRLLVL.

The chain links TRBV7-2 to TRBJ2-3; possibly TRBD2 for D (5 bases). The CDR3 has 15 amino acids. The V and J ends lost 2 bases and 5 bases respectively, with 14 bases between them. CDR1 SGHTA and CDR2 FQGNSA come from the germline V gene. The DNA for the CDR3 is TGTGCCAGCAGCTTAAAATTACCGGGGTTAGATACGCAGTATTTT. Amino acid sequence: CASSLKLPGLDTQYF.

V is TRBV19 and J is TRBJ1-5; tentative D call: TRBD1 (5 bases). V gave up 7 bases and J gave up 1 base, with 14 bases separating them. The V gene's germline CDR1 is LNHDA and CDR2 SQIVND (reference sequence). The CDR3 is made up of 15 amino acids. CDR3: CASIRGVGSNQPQHF. As DNA, the CDR3 is TGTGCCAGTATCCGGGGGGTGGGAAGCAATCAGCCCCAGCATTTT.

This clone was observed a few times. This chain uses TRBV6-5 with TRBJ2-3, with D possibly TRBD2 on 7 matching bases. Trimming removed 8 bases from V and 3 bases from J, with 15 bases in between. Germline V gene data show CDR1 as MNHEY and CDR2 as SVGAGI. The CDR3 runs 14 residues. The CDR3 loop reads CASGRGRVTDTQYF. The CDR3 nucleotides read TGTGCCAGCGGAAGGGGGAGGGTAACAGATACGCAGTATTTT.

The chain joins TRBV6-5 to TRBJ1-5; 12 nucleotides align to TRBD1. V gave up 7 bases and J gave up 5 bases; unmatched junction bases: 6. This CDR3 has 15 residues. CDR1 and CDR2 (germline): MNHEY, SVGAGI. The CDR3 here is CASTGTGGRYQPQHF. In DNA, the CDR3 is TGTGCCAGCACTGGGACAGGGGGCCGATATCAGCCCCAGCATTTT.

The chain's CDR3 is CASSSPLAGDSYNEQFF. The DNA of the CDR3 is TGTGCCAGCAGCTCTCCTCTAGCGGGGGACTCCTACAATGAGCAGTTCTTC. The rearrangement joins TRBV7-9 to TRBJ2-1, with 10 nucleotides matching TRBD2. CDR3 size: 17 residues. Germline CDR1 SEHNR, CDR2 FQNEAQ (reference sequence). The junction had 6 bases not matched to a gene; V was cut back by 4 bases and J by 0 bases.

The gene calls are TRBV10-1 and TRBJ2-1, with D maybe TRBD2 (7 bases). V was trimmed by 6 bases and J by 4 bases, leaving 19 bases between them. Germline V gives CDR1 WNHNN, CDR2 SYGVQD (reference sequence). The CDR3 has 16 amino acids. The chain's CDR3 is CASSRSRGASYNEQFF. The CDR3 DNA is TGCGCCAGCAGCCGTTCCCGGGGGGCATCGTACAATGAGCAGTTCTTC.